This TCR beta chain was obtained from a study of cytomegalovirus exposure and HLA in healthy donors. Study-level information: Among the roughly 400 genotyped donors, 70% to 85% were placed in the Caucasian-associated ancestry cluster.

The PCR was carried out with 60 Vbeta primers and 13 Jbeta primers. Profiling relied on immunoSEQ multiplex PCR, and the TCRdb table lists in-frame clones only, not all of them. The sample includes 100,000 to 120,000 clones, about three quarters of them seen just once. Germline values: CDR1 MDHEN, CDR2 SYDVKM. CDR3 length: 19 residues. V dropped 3 bases and J dropped 2; count of bases not matched to a gene: 16. To note about this clone: Its antigen is unknown.

General study results and limits: In a later analysis, V- and J-gene trimming of beta chains associated with a DCLRE1C missense variant, replicated independently.

This clonotype was obtained from a woman aged 55-69 years in good health and CMV-seropositive. The sample comprised PBMCs. This sequence joins TRBV28 and TRBJ2-7; 10 bases agree with TRBD2. CDR3 nucleotide sequence: TGTGCCAGCAGTTTCAGTGGGCTAGCGGGAGCCTTCCTTCCCTACGAGCAGTACTTC. Its translation: CASSFSGLAGAFLPYEQYF.